The clone carrying this T cell receptor (beta chain) has more than one count but fewer than ten. The target antigen is unknown. All of the isolated RNA was reverse transcribed, so expressed TCRB transcripts were sequenced. Profiling relied on immunoSEQ multiplex PCR, and the TCRdb table lists in-frame clones only, not all of them. Here the sample spans roughly 150,000 clones, about 9.4% being singletons. The sample comes from a study of beta chain features in type 1 diabetes. Trimming at V came to 5 bases and at J to 3 bases, leaving 4 bases not matched to a gene. This CDR3 spans 15 amino acids. Germline V gene data show CDR1 as MDHEN and CDR2 as SYDVKM. Broader study findings: Type 1 diabetes patients had TCRB CDR3s that were shorter (moderately but significantly so) in all four CD4+ subsets.

This TCR was recovered from a young man with type 1 diabetes. Sequencing was performed on central memory CD4+ T cells from blood. The V and J genes are TRBV28 and TRBJ2-3; TRBD2 aligns across 11 bases. The CDR3 is CASSPTSGSTDTQYF. The CDR3 DNA sequence: TGTGCCAGCAGTCCCACTAGCGGGAGTACAGATACGCAGTATTTT.